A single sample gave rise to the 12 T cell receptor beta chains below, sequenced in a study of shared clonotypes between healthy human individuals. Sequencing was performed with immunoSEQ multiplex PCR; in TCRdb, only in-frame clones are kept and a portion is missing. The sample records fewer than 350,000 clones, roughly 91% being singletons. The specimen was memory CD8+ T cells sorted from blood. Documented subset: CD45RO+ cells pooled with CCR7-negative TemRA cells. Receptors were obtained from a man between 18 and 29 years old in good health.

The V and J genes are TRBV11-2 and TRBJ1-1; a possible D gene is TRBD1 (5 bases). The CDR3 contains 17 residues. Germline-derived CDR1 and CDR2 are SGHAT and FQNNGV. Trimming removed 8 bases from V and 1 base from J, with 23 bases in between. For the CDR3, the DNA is TGTGCCAGCGCTTTAAGTGGGGGTGGCAGGCCGAACACTGAAGCTTTCTTT. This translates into CASALSGGGRPNTEAFF.

CDR3 residues: CASSLGGDHEQYF. DNA for the CDR3: TGTGCCAGCAGCTTAGGTGGGGACCACGAGCAGTACTTC. The chain links TRBV5-6 to TRBJ2-7; the D gene could be TRBD1 or TRBD2 (5 bases each). The CDR3 contains 13 residues. Germline V lookup: CDR1 SGHDT, CDR2 YYEEEE. V was cut by 2 bases and J by 5 bases, with 11 bases left in between.

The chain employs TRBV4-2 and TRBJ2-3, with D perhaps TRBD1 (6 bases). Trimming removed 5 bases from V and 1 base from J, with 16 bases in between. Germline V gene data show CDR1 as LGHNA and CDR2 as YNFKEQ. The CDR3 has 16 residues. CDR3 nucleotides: TGTGCCAGCAGCAGAGACAGGTCCCTGGGCACAGATACGCAGTATTTT. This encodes CASSRDRSLGTDTQYF.

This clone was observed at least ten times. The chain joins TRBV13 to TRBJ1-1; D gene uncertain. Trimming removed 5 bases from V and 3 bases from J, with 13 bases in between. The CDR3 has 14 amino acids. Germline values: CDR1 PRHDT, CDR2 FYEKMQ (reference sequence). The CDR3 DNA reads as TGTGCCAGCAGCCGGGAGGGTGGGGACACTGAAGCTTTCTTT. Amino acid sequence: CASSREGGDTEAFF. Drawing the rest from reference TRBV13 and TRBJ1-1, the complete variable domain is AAGVIQSPRHLIKEKRETATLKCYPIPRHDTVYWYQQGPGQDPQFLISFYEKMQSDKGSIPDRFSAQQFSDYHSELNMSSLELGDSALYFCASSREGGDTEAFFGQGTRLTVV.

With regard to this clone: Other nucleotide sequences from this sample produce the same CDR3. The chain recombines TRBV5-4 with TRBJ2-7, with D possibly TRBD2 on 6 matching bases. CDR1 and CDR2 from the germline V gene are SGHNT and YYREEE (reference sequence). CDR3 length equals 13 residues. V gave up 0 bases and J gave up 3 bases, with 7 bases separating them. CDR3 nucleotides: TGTGCCAGCAGCTTGGTCGGGAGCTACGAGCAGTACTTC. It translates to CASSLVGSYEQYF.

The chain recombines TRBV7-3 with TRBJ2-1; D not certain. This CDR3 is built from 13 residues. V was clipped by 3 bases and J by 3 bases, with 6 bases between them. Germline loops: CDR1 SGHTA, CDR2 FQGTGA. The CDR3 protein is CASSFGVYNEQFF. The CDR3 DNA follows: TGTGCCAGCAGCTTTGGGGTCTACAATGAGCAGTTCTTC.

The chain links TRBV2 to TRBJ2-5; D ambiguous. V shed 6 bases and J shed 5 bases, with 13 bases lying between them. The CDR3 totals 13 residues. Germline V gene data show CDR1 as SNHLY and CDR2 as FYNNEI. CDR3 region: CASRRSRTETQYF. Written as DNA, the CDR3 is TGTGCCAGCAGGCGAAGTCGTACCGAGACCCAGTACTTC.

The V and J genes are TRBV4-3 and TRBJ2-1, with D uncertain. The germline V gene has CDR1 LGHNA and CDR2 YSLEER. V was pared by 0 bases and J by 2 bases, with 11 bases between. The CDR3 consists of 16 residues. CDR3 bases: TGCGCCAGCAGCCAAGATCTCCCGGATCCCTACAATGAGCAGTTCTTC. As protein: CASSQDLPDPYNEQFF.

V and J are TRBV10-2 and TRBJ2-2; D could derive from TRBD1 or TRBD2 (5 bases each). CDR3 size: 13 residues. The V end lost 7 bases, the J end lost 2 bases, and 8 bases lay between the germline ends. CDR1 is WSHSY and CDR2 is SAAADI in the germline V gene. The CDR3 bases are TGCGCCAGCAAGGGACCTAACACCGGGGAGCTGTTTTTT. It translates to CASKGPNTGELFF.

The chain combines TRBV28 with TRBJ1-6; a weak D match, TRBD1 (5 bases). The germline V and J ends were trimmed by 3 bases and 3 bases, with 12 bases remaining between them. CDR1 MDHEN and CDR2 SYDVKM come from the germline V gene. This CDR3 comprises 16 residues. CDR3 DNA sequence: TGTGCCAGCAGTTTCAGGGCCCTACGCTATAATTCACCCCTCCACTTT. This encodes CASSFRALRYNSPLHF.

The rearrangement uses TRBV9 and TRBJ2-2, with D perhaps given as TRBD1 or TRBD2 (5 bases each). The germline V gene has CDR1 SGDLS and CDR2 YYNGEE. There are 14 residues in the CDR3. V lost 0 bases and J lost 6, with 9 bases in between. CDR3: CASSVGQGAGELFF. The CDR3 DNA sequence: TGTGCCAGCAGCGTAGGGCAGGGAGCCGGGGAGCTGTTTTTT.

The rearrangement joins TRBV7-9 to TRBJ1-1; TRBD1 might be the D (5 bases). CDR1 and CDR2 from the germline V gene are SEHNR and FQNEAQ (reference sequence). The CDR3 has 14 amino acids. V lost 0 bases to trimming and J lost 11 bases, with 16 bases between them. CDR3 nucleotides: TGTGCCAGCAGCTTAGCGATGGACACAAAATGGGCTTTCTTT. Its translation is CASSLAMDTKWAFF.